These 18 T cell receptor beta chains came from one sample sequenced in a study of blood T cell repertoires in COVID-19. Assay: immunoSEQ multiplex PCR; the TCRdb copy retains only in-frame clones and omits some. The profile shows roughly 380,000 clones, 89% of them singletons. The sequenced sample was peripheral blood. These receptors were collected from a middle-aged woman with COVID-19, enrolled during active disease.

The chain recombines TRBV24-1 with TRBJ1-2; 9 nucleotides line up with TRBD1. Germline CDR1 is KGHDR and CDR2 is SFDVKD. The CDR3 is 15 amino acids. The ends lost 4 bases at V and 2 bases at J; junction bases unmatched: 4. CDR3 region: CATSEPTGGNYGYTF. For the CDR3, the DNA is TGTGCCACCAGTGAGCCGACAGGGGGAAACTATGGCTACACCTTC.

V usage is TRBV19 and J usage is TRBJ1-1; a weak D match, TRBD1 (5 bases). The CDR3 covers 15 residues. Trimming left V 3 bases short and J 5 bases short, with 16 bases between. CDR1 is LNHDA, CDR2 SQIVND, per germline (reference sequence). Written as DNA, the CDR3 is TGTGCCAGTAGTATGAGGTGGGACTCGGGAACTGAAGCTTTCTTT. Its protein is CASSMRWDSGTEAFF. The full variable domain, in which reference TRBV19 and TRBJ1-1 provide the parts outside the CDR3, is DGGITQSPKYLFRKEGQNVTLSCEQNLNHDAMYWYRQDPGQGLRLIYYSQIVNDFQKGDIAEGYSVSREKKESFPLTVTSAQKNPTAFYLCASSMRWDSGTEAFFGQGTRLTVV.

The V gene is TRBV28, the J gene TRBJ2-7; 8 nucleotides line up with TRBD1. This CDR3 spans 16 amino acids. Germline loops: CDR1 MDHEN, CDR2 SYDVKM. J was trimmed by 4 bases and V by 7 bases; bases with no gene match: 15. CDR3 in DNA: TGTGCCAGCACCCCGAGGCCCAGGGGGCAGGGGTACGAGCAGTACTTC. It codes for CASTPRPRGQGYEQYF.

The chain has TRBV3-1 (or the pseudogene TRBV3-2) and TRBJ2-1, with 10 bases aligning to TRBD1. The CDR3 runs to 14 residues. Unmatched junction bases numbered 5, after V lost 4 bases and J lost 8 bases. Germline V gives CDR1 LGHDT, CDR2 YNNKEL (reference sequence). The CDR3 sequence is CASSPRDRGYEQFF. The CDR3 DNA is TGTGCCAGCAGCCCCCGGGACAGGGGCTATGAGCAGTTCTTC.

V gene TRBV4-2 combines with J gene TRBJ2-3, with 9 bases aligning to TRBD2. CDR1 is LGHNA and CDR2 is YNFKEQ in the germline V gene. V dropped 0 bases and J dropped 3; count of bases not matched to a gene: 19. The CDR3 runs to 21 residues. The CDR3 DNA follows: TGTGCCAGCAGCCAAGAACTTAGTCTAGCGGGGACATCAGCCTATACAGATACGCAGTATTTT. Encoded protein: CASSQELSLAGTSAYTDTQYF.

The chain is built from TRBV19 and TRBJ1-4, with D unresolved. The germline V gene encodes CDR1 LNHDA and CDR2 SQIVND (reference sequence). Trimming removed 3 bases from V and 7 bases from J, with 15 bases in between. The CDR3 loop spans 15 amino acids. CDR3 sequence: CASSITKTRTEKLFF. The CDR3 region has the DNA TGTGCCAGTAGTATCACGAAGACTAGAACTGAAAAACTGTTTTTT.

This clone was seen a few times. The chain combines TRBV4-2 with TRBJ1-1; D remains ambiguous. The V and J ends lost 1 base and 4 bases respectively, with 13 bases between them. The CDR3 totals 15 residues. CDR1 is LGHNA, CDR2 YNFKEQ, per germline. The CDR3 is CASSQVNLLATEAFF. The CDR3 DNA reads TGTGCCAGCAGCCAAGTAAATCTCCTGGCCACTGAAGCTTTCTTT.

The chain combines TRBV9 with TRBJ2-1; 9 nucleotides align to TRBD2. The germline V gene has CDR1 SGDLS and CDR2 YYNGEE. The CDR3 loop spans 14 amino acids. With 3 bases clipped from V and 4 bases from J, the junction kept 2 bases outside the gene matches. The CDR3 DNA follows: TGTGCCAGCAGCGAGACTAGCGGTTACAATGAGCAGTTCTTC. Amino acid sequence: CASSETSGYNEQFF.

The V and J genes are TRBV2 and TRBJ2-7, with a tentative D call TRBD1 (8 bases). Deletions cut 5 bases from V and 4 bases from J, with 18 bases between. The CDR3 has 15 residues. The germline V gene has CDR1 SNHLY and CDR2 FYNNEI. CDR3 coding DNA: TGTGCCAGCAGTATGACACAGGGGGAGGGATACGAGCAGTACTTC. It is translated as CASSMTQGEGYEQYF.

The chain links TRBV4-3 to TRBJ2-7, with 7 nucleotides matching TRBD1. The J segment lost 4 bases and the V segment lost 1 base, leaving 4 bases of the junction unmatched. Germline lookup yields CDR1 LGHNA and CDR2 YSLEER. The CDR3 has 14 amino acids. CDR3 in DNA: TGCGCCAGCAGCCAAGGGCCAGGGGGTTACGAGCAGTACTTC. This codes for CASSQGPGGYEQYF.

In its sample, this clone was seen once. J is TRBJ2-7 and V is TRBV6-2 or TRBV6-3; TRBD1 agrees at 9 bases. Unmatched junction bases numbered 8, after V lost 2 bases and J lost 3 bases. The CDR3 contains 16 residues. CDR1 and CDR2 (germline): MNHEY, SVGEGT. The CDR3 region has the DNA TGTGCCAGCAGTTACCGGACAGGGGATGGCCTCTACGAGCAGTACTTC. It translates to CASSYRTGDGLYEQYF.

This chain uses TRBV29-1 with TRBJ1-1; no clear D. This CDR3 has 13 residues. Deletions cut 2 bases from V and 1 base from J, with 8 bases between. CDR1 and CDR2 (germline): SQVTM, ANQGSEA. CDR3 protein: CSVEKPGNTEAFF. The CDR3 DNA follows: TGCAGCGTTGAAAAGCCAGGGAACACTGAAGCTTTCTTT.

For this clone: This CDR3 is also generated by other DNA sequences in the sample. This chain uses TRBV18 with TRBJ1-4, with 8 nucleotides matching TRBD1. This CDR3 is 14 amino acids long. Germline CDR1 is KGHSH and CDR2 is LQKENI. V dropped 2 bases and J dropped 8; count of bases not matched to a gene: 4. Written as DNA, the CDR3 is TGTGCCAGCTCACCAGGACAGGGAGGCGAAAAACTGTTTTTT. This translates into CASSPGQGGEKLFF.

This clone was observed a few times. This sequence joins TRBV3-1 (or the pseudogene TRBV3-2) and TRBJ1-2; D is unresolved. Trimming took off 0 bases at V and 11 bases at J, with 13 bases between the two ends. This CDR3 contains 13 residues. Per germline, CDR1 LGHDT and CDR2 YNNKEL (reference sequence). The CDR3 nucleotides are TGTGCCAGCAGCCAAGATAGGAGGGCATCGTACACCTTC. It is translated as CASSQDRRASYTF.

The chain uses TRBV10-3 and TRBJ1-1, with D possibly being TRBD1 (5 bases). Germline V gene lookup returns CDR1 ENHRY and CDR2 SYGVKD. CDR3 length equals 16 residues. With 4 bases removed from V and 3 bases from J, the gap between germline ends came to 18 bases. The CDR3 sequence: CAISGSSGGGDTEAFF. CDR3 DNA sequence: TGTGCCATCAGTGGAAGTTCCGGGGGAGGGGACACTGAAGCTTTCTTT.

The rearrangement uses TRBV7-2 and TRBJ2-7, with D perhaps TRBD2 (7 bases). Germline CDR1 SGHTA, CDR2 FQGNSA. This CDR3 is built from 15 residues. V gave up 4 bases and J gave up 1 base, with 14 bases separating them. In DNA, the CDR3 is TGTGCCAGCAGCTCCCTCGGGGGGCGGTCCTACGAGCAGTACTTC. Translation: CASSSLGGRSYEQYF.

V usage is TRBV7-2 and J usage is TRBJ1-2; 7 bases align to TRBD1. The CDR3 contains 14 residues. Germline CDR1 SGHTA, CDR2 FQGNSA. With V trimmed by 3 bases and J by 5 bases, 6 bases remained unmatched. CDR3 loop: CASSFYTGEYGYTF. Here the CDR3 DNA reads TGTGCCAGCAGCTTCTATACAGGGGAGTATGGCTACACCTTC.

This clone was counted a single time. This chain connects TRBV9 to TRBJ2-7; D perhaps matches TRBD2 (6 bases). This CDR3 spans 14 amino acids. CDR1 is SGDLS and CDR2 is YYNGEE in the germline V gene. V dropped 7 bases and J dropped 2 bases, with 16 bases sitting between them. This CDR3 is CASAEGRPPYEQYF. CDR3 DNA sequence: TGTGCCAGCGCGGAGGGGAGGCCTCCCTACGAGCAGTACTTC.